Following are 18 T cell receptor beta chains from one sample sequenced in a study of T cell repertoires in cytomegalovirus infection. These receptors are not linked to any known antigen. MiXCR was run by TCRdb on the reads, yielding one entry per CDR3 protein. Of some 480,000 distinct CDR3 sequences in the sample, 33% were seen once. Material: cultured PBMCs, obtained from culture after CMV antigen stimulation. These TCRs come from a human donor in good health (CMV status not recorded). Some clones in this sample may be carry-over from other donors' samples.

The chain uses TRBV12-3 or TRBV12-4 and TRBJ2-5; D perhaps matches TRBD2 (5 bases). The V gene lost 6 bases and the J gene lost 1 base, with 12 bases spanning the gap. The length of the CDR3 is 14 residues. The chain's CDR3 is CASSPNGIQETQYF. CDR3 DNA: TGTGCCAGCAGCCCCAACGGGATCCAAGAGACCCAGTACTTC.

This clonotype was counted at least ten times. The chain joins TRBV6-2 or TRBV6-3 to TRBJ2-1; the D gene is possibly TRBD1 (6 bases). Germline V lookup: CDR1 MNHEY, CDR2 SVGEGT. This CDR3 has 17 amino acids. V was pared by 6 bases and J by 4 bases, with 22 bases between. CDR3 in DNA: TGTGCCAGCAGACAACAACGTACAGGGAACCATTACAATGAGCAGTTCTTC. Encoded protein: CASRQQRTGNHYNEQFF.

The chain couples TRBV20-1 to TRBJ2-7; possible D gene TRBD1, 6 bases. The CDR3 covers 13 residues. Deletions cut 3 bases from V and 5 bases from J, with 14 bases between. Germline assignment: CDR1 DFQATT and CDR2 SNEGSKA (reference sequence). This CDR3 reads CSARPRGIHEQYF. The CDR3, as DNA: TGCAGTGCTAGGCCCAGGGGAATCCACGAGCAGTACTTC.

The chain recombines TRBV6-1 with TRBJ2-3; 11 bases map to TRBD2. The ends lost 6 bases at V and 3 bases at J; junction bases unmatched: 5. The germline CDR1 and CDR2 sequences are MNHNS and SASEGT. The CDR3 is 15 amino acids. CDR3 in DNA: TGTGCCAGCAGCAAACTAGCGGGAGCAACAGATACGCAGTATTTT. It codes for CASSKLAGATDTQYF.

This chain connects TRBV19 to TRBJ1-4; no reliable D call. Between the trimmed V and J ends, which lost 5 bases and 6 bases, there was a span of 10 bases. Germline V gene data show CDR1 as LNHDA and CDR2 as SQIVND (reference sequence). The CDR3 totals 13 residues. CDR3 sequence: CASSSWVDEKLFF. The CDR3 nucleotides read TGTGCCAGTAGTTCGTGGGTAGATGAAAAACTGTTTTTT.

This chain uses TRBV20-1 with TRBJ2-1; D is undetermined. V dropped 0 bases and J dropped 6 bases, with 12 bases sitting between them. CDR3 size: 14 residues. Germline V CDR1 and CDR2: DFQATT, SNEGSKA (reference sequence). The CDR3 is CSARDSSTFNEQFF. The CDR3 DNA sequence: TGCAGTGCTAGAGATTCGTCTACTTTCAATGAGCAGTTCTTC.

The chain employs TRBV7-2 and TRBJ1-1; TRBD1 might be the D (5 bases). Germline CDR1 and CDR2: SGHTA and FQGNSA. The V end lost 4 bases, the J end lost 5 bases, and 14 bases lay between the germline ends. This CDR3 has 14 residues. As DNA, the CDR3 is TGTGCCAGCAGCTATCAAACGGGACGAACTGAAGCTTTCTTT. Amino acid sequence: CASSYQTGRTEAFF.

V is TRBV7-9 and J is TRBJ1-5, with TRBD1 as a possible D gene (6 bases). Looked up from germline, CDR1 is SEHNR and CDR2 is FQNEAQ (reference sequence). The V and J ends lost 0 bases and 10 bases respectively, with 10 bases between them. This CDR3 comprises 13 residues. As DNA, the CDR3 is TGTGCCAGCAGCTTAGCGGGGGGCGGCCCCCAGCATTTT. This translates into CASSLAGGGPQHF.

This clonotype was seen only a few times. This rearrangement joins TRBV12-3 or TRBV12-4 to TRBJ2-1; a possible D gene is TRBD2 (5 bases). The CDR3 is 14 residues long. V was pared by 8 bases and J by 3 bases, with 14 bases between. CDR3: CASRPGRVYNEQFF. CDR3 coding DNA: TGTGCCAGCCGACCTGGGAGAGTCTACAATGAGCAGTTCTTC.

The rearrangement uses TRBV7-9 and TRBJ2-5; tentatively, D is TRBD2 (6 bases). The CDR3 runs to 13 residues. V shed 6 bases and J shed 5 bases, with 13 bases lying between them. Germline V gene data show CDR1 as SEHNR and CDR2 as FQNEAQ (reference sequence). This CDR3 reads CASRGGLLETQYF. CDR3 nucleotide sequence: TGTGCCAGCAGGGGAGGCTTGTTGGAGACCCAGTACTTC.

For the CDR3, the DNA is TGTGCCAGCAGTAATTACGAAGTCTATGGCTACACCTTC. As protein: CASSNYEVYGYTF. The chain carries TRBV28 and TRBJ1-2; no firm D call. The CDR3 extends over 13 amino acids. V gave up 5 bases and J gave up 4 bases, with 11 bases separating them. Germline V gives CDR1 MDHEN, CDR2 SYDVKM.

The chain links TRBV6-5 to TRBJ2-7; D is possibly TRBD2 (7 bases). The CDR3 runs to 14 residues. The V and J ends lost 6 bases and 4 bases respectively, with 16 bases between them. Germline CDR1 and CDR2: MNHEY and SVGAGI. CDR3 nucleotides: TGTGCCAGCAGGACGACGGGGGGCACGTACGAGCAGTACTTC. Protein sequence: CASRTTGGTYEQYF.

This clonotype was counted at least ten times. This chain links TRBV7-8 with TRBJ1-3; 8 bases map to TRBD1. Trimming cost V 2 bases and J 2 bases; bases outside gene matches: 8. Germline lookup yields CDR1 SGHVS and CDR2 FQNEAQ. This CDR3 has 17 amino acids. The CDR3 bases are TGTGCCAGCAGCTTATTAAGCGGGACAGGACCTGGAAACACCATATATTTT. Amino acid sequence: CASSLLSGTGPGNTIYF.

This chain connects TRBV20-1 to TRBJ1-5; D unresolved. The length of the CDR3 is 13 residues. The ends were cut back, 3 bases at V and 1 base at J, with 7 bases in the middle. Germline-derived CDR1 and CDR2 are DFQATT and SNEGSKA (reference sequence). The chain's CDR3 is CSASRNSNQPQHF. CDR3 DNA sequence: TGCAGTGCTAGCAGAAACAGCAATCAGCCCCAGCATTTT.

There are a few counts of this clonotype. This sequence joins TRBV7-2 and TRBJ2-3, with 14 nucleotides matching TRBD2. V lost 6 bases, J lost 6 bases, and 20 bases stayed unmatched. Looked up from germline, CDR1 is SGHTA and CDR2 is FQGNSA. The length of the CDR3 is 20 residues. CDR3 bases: TGTGCCAGCAGGGGCTCAAGACTAGCGGGAGGGAGGAATATTATTGATACGCAGTATTTT. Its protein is CASRGSRLAGGRNIIDTQYF.

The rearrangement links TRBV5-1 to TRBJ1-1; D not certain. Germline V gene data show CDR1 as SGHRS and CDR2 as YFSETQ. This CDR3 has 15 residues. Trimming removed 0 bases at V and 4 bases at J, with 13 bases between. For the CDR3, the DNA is TGCGCCAGCAGCTTGGTTGGAGGGCAGGCCACTGAAGCTTTCTTT. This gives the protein CASSLVGGQATEAFF.

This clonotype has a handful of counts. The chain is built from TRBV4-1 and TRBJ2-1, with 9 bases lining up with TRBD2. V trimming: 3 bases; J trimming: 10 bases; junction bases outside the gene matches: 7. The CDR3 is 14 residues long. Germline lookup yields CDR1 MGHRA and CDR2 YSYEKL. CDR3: CASSQGSGSWEQFF. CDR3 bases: TGCGCCAGCAGCCAGGGTAGCGGGAGCTGGGAGCAGTTCTTC.

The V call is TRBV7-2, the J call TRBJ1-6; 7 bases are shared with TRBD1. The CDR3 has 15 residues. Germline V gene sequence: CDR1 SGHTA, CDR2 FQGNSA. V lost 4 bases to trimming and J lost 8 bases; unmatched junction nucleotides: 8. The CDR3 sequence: CASSSQGLMDSPLHF. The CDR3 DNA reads TGTGCCAGCAGCTCACAGGGGTTAATGGATTCACCCCTCCACTTT.